These T cell receptor beta chains were read from a single sample in a study of T-cell reconstitution after alpha-beta-depleted transplantation in children. TCRdb reprocessed the PCR reads with MiXCR, giving one entry per CDR3 protein. This sample has about 300,000 distinct CDR3 sequences, with 9.5% to 13% found just once. The sequences come from PBMCs, collected before TCRalphabeta/CD19-depleted stem cell transplant. The receptor source for this set is a boy younger than two with acute myeloid leukemia, due to receive a stem cell transplant. Both conserved end residues are part of each CDR3. The D gene is left open where the match is weak. Expanded clones are given a class, and other clones once, few, many or no size at all.

v_call: TRBV6-1; clone_size: many; d_call: TRBD1; j_call: TRBJ2-2; cdr3_aa: CASSPGQGLIGELFF; cdr3_nt: TGTGCCAGCAGCCCCGGACAGGGGTTAATCGGGGAGCTGTTTTTT
v_call: TRBV5-1; clone_size: many; d_call: TRBD2; j_call: TRBJ2-7; cdr3_aa: CASSSGHPGLVPYEQYF; cdr3_nt: TGCGCCAGCAGCTCGGGACATCCGGGACTAGTTCCCTACGAGCAGTACTTC
v_call: TRBV28; clone_size: few; d_call: TRBD1; j_call: TRBJ2-7; cdr3_aa: CASSFPARDSQGSYQQYF; cdr3_nt: TGTGCCAGCAGTTTTCCCGCCCGGGACAGCCAAGGGTCCTACCAGCAGTACTTC
v_call: TRBV20-1; clone_size: many; d_call: TRBD2; j_call: TRBJ2-3; cdr3_aa: CSARDAGGTDTQYF; cdr3_nt: TGCAGTGCTAGAGATGCGGGAGGCACAGATACGCAGTATTTT
v_call: TRBV11-2; clone_size: many; d_call: TRBD2; j_call: TRBJ2-1; cdr3_aa: CASSLMASGYNEQFF; cdr3_nt: TGTGCCAGCAGCTTAATGGCTAGCGGCTACAATGAGCAGTTCTTC
v_call: TRBV24-1; clone_size: few; d_call: TRBD2; j_call: TRBJ2-3; cdr3_aa: CATSDFGSGRAGTDTQYF; cdr3_nt: TGTGCCACCAGTGATTTCGGTAGCGGGAGGGCCGGCACAGATACGCAGTATTTT
v_call: TRBV5-1; clone_size: many; d_call: NA; j_call: TRBJ2-3; cdr3_aa: CASSSGTPVGADTQYF; cdr3_nt: TGCGCCAGCAGCTCCGGGACCCCTGTTGGGGCAGATACGCAGTATTTT
v_call: TRBV12-3/TRBV12-4; clone_size: NA; d_call: TRBD2; j_call: TRBJ2-1; cdr3_aa: CASSLGRLAASSYNEQFF; cdr3_nt: TGTGCCAGCAGTTTAGGTAGACTAGCGGCAAGCTCCTACAATGAGCAGTTCTTC
v_call: TRBV28; clone_size: many; d_call: NA; j_call: TRBJ2-3; cdr3_aa: CASRTRWGRLGDTDTQYF; cdr3_nt: TGTGCCAGCAGAACCCGGTGGGGGCGACTAGGAGACACAGATACGCAGTATTTT
v_call: TRBV12-3/TRBV12-4; clone_size: many; d_call: TRBD1; j_call: TRBJ2-4; cdr3_aa: CASSPLGVGQGRNIQYF; cdr3_nt: TGTGCCAGCAGTCCACTTGGGGTTGGACAGGGAAGGAACATTCAGTACTTC
v_call: TRBV9; clone_size: few; d_call: NA; j_call: TRBJ1-4; cdr3_aa: CASSQKQGFNEKLFF; cdr3_nt: TGTGCCAGCAGCCAGAAACAGGGCTTTAATGAAAAACTGTTTTTT
v_call: TRBV5-1; clone_size: many; d_call: NA; j_call: TRBJ1-1; cdr3_aa: CASSLDKGPAFF; cdr3_nt: TGCGCCAGCAGCTTGGATAAGGGGCCGGCTTTCTTT
v_call: TRBV3-1; clone_size: many; d_call: NA; j_call: TRBJ1-1; cdr3_aa: CASSQAGRRTEAFF; cdr3_nt: TGTGCCAGCAGCCAAGCGGGAAGACGGACTGAAGCTTTCTTT
v_call: TRBV24-1; clone_size: many; d_call: NA; j_call: TRBJ2-1; cdr3_aa: CATSDWSSKNEQFF; cdr3_nt: TGTGCCACCAGTGATTGGAGTAGTAAGAATGAGCAGTTCTTC